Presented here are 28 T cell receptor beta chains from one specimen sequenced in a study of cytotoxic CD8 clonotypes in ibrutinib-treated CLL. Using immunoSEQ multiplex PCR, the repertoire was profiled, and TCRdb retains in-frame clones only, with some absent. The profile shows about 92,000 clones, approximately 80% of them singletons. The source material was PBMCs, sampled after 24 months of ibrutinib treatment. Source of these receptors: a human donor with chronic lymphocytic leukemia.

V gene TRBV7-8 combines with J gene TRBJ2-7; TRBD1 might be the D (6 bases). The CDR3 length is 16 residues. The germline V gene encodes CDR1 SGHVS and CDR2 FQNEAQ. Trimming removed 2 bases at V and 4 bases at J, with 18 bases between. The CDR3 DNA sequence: TGTGCCAGCAGCTTATTACAGGGATCCCCTCCTTACGAGCAGTACTTC. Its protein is CASSLLQGSPPYEQYF.

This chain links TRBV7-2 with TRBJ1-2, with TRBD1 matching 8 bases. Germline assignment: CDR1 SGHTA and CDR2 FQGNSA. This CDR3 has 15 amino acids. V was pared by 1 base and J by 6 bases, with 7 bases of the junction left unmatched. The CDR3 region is CASSLGVAGGDGYTF. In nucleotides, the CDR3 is TGTGCCAGCAGCTTAGGAGTAGCAGGGGGCGATGGCTACACCTTC.

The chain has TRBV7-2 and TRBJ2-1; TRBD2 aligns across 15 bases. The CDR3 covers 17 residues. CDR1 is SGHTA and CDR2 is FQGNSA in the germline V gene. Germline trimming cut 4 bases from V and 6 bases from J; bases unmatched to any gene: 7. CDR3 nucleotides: TGTGCCAGCAGCTCCGGACTAGCGGGGGGGGCCCCCAATGAGCAGTTCTTC. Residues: CASSSGLAGGAPNEQFF.

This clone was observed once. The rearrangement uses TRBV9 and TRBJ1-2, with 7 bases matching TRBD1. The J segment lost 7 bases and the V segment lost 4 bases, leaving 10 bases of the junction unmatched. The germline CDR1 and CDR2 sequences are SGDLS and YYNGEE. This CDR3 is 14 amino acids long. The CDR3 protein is CASSPHRDSGGYTF. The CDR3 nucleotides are TGTGCCAGCAGCCCCCACCGGGACAGCGGTGGCTACACCTTC. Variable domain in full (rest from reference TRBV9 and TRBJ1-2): DSGVTQTPKHLITATGQRVTLRCSPRSGDLSVYWYQQSLDQGLQFLIQYYNGEERAKGNILERFSAQQFPDLHSELNLSSLELGDSALYFCASSPHRDSGGYTFGSGTRLTVV.

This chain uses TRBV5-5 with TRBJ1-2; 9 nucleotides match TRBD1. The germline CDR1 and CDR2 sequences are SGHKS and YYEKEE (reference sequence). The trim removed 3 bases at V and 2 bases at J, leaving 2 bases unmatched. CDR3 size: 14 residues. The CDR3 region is CASSYGTGNYGYTF. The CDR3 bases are TGTGCCAGCAGCTACGGGACAGGGAACTATGGCTACACCTTC. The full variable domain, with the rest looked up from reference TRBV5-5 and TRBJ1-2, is DAGVTQSPTHLIKTRGQQVTLRCSPISGHKSVSWYQQVLGQGPQFIFQYYEKEERGRGNFPDRFSARQFPNYSSELNVNALLLGDSALYLCASSYGTGNYGYTFGSGTRLTVV.

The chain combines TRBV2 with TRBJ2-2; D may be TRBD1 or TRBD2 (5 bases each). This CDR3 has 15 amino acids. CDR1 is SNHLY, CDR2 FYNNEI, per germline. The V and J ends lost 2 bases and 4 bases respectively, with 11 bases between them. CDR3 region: CASSEMGVSTGELFF. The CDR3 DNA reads TGTGCCAGCAGTGAAATGGGGGTGAGCACCGGGGAGCTGTTTTTT.

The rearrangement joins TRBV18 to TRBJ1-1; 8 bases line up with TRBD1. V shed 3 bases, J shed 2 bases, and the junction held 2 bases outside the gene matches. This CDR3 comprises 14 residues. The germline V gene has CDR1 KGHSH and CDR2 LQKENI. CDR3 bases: TGTGCCAGCTCACCGGGACAGGTTAACACTGAAGCTTTCTTT. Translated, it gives CASSPGQVNTEAFF.

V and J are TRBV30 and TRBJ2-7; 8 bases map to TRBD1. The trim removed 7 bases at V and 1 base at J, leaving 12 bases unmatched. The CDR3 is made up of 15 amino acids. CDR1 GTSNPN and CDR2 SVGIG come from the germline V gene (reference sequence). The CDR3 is CALIRTGIGSYEQYF. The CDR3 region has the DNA TGTGCCTTGATTAGGACAGGGATAGGGTCCTACGAGCAGTACTTC.

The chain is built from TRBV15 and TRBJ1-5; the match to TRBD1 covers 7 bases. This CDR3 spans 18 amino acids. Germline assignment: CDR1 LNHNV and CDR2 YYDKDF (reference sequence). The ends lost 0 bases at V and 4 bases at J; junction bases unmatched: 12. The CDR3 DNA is TGTGCCACCAGCAGAGAACCCCCGCGACTACAGGGGAATCAGCCCCAGCATTTT. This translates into CATSREPPRLQGNQPQHF.

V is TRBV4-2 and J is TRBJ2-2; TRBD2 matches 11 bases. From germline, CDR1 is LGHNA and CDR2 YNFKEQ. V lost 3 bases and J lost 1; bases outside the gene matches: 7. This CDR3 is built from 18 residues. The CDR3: CASSHTSGRARNTGELFF. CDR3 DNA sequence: TGTGCCAGCAGCCATACTAGCGGGAGAGCGCGGAACACCGGGGAGCTGTTTTTT.

This CDR3 is CASSGPAGETQYF. The CDR3 DNA reads as TGTGCCAGCAGCGGACCCGCAGGGGAGACCCAGTACTTC. The rearrangement uses TRBV11-2 and TRBJ2-5; tentatively, D is TRBD1 (5 bases). The germline gives CDR1 SGHAT, CDR2 FQNNGV. V lost 5 bases and J lost 5, with 12 bases in between. The CDR3 extends over 13 amino acids.

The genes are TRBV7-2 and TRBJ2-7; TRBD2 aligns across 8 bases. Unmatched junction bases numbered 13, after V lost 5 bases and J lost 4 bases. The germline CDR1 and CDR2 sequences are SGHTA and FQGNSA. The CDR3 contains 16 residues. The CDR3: CASSASGWGGGYEQYF. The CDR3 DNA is TGTGCCAGCAGCGCCTCCGGGTGGGGCGGGGGGTACGAGCAGTACTTC. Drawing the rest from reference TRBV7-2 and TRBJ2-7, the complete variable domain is GAGVSQSPSNKVTEKGKDVELRCDPISGHTALYWYRQSLGQGLEFLIYFQGNSAPDKSGLPSDRFSAERTGGSVSTLTIQRTQQEDSAVYLCASSASGWGGGYEQYFGPGTRLTVT.

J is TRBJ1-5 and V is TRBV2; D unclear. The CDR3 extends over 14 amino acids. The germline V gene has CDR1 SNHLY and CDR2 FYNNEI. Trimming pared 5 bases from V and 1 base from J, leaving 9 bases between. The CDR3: CASSPGRSNQPQHF. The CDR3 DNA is TGTGCCAGCAGTCCAGGTCGGAGCAATCAGCCCCAGCATTTT.

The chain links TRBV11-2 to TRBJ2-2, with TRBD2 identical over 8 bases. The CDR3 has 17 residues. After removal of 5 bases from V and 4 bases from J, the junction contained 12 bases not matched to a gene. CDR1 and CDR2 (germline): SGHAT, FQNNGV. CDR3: CASSGSLGGASTGELFF. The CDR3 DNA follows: TGTGCCAGCAGCGGCTCCCTCGGGGGGGCGAGCACCGGGGAGCTGTTTTTT.

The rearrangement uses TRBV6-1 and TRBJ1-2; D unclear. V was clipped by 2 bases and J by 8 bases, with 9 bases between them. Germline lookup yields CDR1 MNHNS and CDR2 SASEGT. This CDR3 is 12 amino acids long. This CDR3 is CASSELVTGYTF. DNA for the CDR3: TGTGCCAGCAGTGAATTAGTGACAGGCTACACCTTC.

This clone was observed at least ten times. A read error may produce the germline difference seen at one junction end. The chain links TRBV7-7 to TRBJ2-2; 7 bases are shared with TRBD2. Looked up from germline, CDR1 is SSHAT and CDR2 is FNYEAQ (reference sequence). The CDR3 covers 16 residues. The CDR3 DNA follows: TGTGCTAGCAGCTTAGGAGCGGGAACTAACACCGGGGAGCTGTTTTTT. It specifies CASSLGAGTNTGELFF.

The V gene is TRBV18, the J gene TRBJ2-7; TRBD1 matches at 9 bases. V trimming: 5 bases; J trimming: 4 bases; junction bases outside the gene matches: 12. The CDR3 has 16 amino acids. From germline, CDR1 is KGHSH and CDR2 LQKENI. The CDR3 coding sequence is TGTGCCAGCTCATCAACCGGGACAGGGCTTAAGTACGAGCAGTACTTC. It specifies CASSSTGTGLKYEQYF. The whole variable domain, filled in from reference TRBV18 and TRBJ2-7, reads NAGVMQNPRHLVRRRGQEARLRCSPMKGHSHVYWYRQLPEEGLKFMVYLQKENIIDESGMPKERFSAEFPKEGPSILRIQQVVRGDSAAYFCASSSTGTGLKYEQYFGPGTRLTVT.

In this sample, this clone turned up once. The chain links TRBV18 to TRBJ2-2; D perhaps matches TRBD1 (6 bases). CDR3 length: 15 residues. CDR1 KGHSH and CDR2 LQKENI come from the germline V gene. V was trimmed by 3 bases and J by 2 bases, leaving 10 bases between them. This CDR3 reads CASSPRTANTGELFF. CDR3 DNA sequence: TGTGCCAGCTCACCCCGGACAGCCAACACCGGGGAGCTGTTTTTT.

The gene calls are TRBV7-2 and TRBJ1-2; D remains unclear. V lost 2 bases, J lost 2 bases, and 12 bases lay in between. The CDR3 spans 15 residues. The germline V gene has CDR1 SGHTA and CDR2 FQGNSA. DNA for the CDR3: TGTGCCAGCAGCTTAACCGGGTTGGAGAACTATGGCTACACCTTC. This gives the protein CASSLTGLENYGYTF.

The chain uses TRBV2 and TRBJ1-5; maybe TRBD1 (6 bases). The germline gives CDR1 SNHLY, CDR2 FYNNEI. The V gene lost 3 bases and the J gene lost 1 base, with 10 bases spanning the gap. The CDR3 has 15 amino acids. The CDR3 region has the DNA TGTGCCAGCAGTGAGGAACAGGGAAGCAATCAGCCCCAGCATTTT. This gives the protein CASSEEQGSNQPQHF.

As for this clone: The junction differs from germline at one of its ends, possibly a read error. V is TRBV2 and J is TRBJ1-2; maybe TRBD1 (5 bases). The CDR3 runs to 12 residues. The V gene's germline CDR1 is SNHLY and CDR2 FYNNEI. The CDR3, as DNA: TGTGCCAGCAGTGAAGATGTAGGGGCACTTGATTTC. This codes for CASSEDVGALDF.

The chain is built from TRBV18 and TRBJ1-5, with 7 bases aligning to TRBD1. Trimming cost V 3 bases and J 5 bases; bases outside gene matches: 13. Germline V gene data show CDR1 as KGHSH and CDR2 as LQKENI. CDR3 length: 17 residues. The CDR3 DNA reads TGTGCCAGCTCACCGGGACCTGTATTGAGGGGGCATCAGCCCCAGCATTTT. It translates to CASSPGPVLRGHQPQHF. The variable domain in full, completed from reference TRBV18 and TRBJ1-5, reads NAGVMQNPRHLVRRRGQEARLRCSPMKGHSHVYWYRQLPEEGLKFMVYLQKENIIDESGMPKERFSAEFPKEGPSILRIQQVVRGDSAAYFCASSPGPVLRGHQPQHFGDGTRLSIL.

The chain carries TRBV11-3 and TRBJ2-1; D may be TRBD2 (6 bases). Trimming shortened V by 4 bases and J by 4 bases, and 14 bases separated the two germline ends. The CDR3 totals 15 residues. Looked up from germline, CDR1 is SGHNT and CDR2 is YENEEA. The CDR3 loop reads CASSYGSGPYNEQFF. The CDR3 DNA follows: TGTGCCAGCAGCTACGGTAGCGGCCCTTACAATGAGCAGTTCTTC.

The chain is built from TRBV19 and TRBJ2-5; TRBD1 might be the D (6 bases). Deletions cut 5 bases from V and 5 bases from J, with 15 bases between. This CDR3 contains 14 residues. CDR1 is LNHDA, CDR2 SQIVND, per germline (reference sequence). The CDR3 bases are TGTGCCAGTAGTTTTACAGGGTCGGGGGAGACCCAGTACTTC. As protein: CASSFTGSGETQYF.

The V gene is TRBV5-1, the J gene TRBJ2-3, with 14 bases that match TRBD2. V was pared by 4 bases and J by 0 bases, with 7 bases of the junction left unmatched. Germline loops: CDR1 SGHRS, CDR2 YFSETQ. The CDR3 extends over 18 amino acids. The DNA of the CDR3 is TGCGCCAGCAGCGCTGGACTAGCGGGGGGCGCTAGCACAGATACGCAGTATTTT. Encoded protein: CASSAGLAGGASTDTQYF.

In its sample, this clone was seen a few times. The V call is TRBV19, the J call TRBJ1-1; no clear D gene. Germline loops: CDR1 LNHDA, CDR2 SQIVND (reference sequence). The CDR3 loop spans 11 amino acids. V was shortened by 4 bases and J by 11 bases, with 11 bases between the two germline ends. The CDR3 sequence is CASSTGQVAFF. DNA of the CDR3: TGTGCCAGTAGTACTGGTCAAGTCGCTTTCTTT.

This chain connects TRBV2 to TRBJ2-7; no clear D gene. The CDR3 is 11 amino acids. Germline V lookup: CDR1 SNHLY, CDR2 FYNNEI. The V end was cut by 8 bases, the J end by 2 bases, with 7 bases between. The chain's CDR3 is CASGETYEQYF. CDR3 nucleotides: TGTGCCAGCGGGGAAACCTACGAGCAGTACTTC.

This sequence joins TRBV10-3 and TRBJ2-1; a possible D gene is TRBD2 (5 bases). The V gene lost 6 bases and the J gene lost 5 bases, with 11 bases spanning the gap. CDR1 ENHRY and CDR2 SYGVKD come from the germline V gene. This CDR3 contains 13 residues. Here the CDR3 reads CAISFEGHNEQFF. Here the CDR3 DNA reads TGTGCCATCAGCTTTGAGGGCCACAATGAGCAGTTCTTC.